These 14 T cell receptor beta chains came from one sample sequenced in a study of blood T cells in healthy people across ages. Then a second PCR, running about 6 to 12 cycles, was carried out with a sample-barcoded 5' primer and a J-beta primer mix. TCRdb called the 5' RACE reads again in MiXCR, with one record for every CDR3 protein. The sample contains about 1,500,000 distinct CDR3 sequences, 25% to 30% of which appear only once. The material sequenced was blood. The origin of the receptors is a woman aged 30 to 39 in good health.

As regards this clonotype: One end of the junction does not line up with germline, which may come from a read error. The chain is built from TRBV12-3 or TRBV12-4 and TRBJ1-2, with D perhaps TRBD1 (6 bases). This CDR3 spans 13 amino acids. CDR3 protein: CANSPWTEYGYTF. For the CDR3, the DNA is TGTGCCAACAGTCCCTGGACAGAGTATGGCTACACCTTC.

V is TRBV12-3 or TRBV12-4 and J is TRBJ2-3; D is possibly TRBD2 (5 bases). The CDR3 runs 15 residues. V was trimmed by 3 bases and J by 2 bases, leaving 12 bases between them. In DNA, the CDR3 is TGTGCCAGCAGTTTCTCTAGCTTTCACACAGATACGCAGTATTTT. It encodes CASSFSSFHTDTQYF.

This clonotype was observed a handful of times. CDR3 nucleotides: TGCGCCAGCAGCTTCACTAGCGGGGGACGCGATACGCAGTATTTT. Amino acid sequence: CASSFTSGGRDTQYF. V and J are TRBV5-1 and TRBJ2-3; 11 positions match TRBD2. This CDR3 spans 15 amino acids. V dropped 2 bases and J dropped 6; count of bases not matched to a gene: 5. Germline CDR1 reads SGHRS; CDR2 reads YFSETQ.

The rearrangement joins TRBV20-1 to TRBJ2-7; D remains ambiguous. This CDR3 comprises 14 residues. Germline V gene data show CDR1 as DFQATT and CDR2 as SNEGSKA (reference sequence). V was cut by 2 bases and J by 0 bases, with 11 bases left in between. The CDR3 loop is CSARQDLTSYEQYF. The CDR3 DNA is TGCAGTGCTAGACAGGACCTGACCTCCTACGAGCAGTACTTC.

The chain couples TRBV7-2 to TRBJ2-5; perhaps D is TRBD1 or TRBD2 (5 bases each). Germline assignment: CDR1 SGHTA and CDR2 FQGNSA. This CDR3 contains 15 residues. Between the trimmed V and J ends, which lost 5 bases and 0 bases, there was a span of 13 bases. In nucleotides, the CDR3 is TGTGCCAGCAGCCCTGATCGGGGCCACCAAGAGACCCAGTACTTC. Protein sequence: CASSPDRGHQETQYF.

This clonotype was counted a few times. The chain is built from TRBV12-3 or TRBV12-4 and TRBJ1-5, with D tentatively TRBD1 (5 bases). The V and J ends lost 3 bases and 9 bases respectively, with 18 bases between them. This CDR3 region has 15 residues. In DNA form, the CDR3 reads TGTGCCAGCAGTTTTAATGGAGGGGCTTCGGGGCCCCAGCATTTT. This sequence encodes CASSFNGGASGPQHF.

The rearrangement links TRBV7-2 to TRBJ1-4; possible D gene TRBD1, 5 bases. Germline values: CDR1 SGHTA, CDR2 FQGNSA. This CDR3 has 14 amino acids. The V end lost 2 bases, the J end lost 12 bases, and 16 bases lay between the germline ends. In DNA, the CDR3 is TGTGCCAGCAGCTTAACGTTCAGGGCCAAGGAACTGTTTTTT. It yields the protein CASSLTFRAKELFF.

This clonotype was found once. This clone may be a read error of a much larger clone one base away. In nucleotides, the CDR3 is TGTGCCACCAGCGGAGACCTGCAAGAGACCCAGTACTTC. Its translation: CATSGDLQETQYF. The chain combines TRBV15 with TRBJ2-5, with D unresolved. CDR3 length: 13 residues. CDR1 and CDR2 (germline): LNHNV, YYDKDF (reference sequence).

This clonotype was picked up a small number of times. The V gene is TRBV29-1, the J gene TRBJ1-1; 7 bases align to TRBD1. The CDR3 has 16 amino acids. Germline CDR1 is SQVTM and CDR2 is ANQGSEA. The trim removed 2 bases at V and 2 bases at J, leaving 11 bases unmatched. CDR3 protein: CSVELGGAGGNTEAFF. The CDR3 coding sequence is TGCAGCGTTGAACTTGGAGGGGCAGGGGGTAACACTGAAGCTTTCTTT.

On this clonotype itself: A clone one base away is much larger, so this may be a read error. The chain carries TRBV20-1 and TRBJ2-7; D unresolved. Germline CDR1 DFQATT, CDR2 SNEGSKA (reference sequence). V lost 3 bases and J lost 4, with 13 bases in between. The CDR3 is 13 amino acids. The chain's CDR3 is CSASDTVSYEQYF. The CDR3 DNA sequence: TGCAGTGCTAGCGACACCGTATCGTACGAGCAGTACTTC.

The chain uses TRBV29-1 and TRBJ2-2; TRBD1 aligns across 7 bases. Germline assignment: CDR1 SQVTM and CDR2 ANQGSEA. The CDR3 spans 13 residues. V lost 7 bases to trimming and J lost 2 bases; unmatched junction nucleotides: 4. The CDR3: CSGGQRNTGELFF. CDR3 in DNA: TGCAGCGGGGGACAGAGAAACACCGGGGAGCTGTTTTTT.

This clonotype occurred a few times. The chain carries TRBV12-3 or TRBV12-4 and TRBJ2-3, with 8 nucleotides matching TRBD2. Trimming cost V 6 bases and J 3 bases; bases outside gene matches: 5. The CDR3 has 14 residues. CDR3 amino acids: CASRELAETDTQYF. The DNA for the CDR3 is TGTGCCAGCAGGGAACTAGCGGAAACAGATACGCAGTATTTT.

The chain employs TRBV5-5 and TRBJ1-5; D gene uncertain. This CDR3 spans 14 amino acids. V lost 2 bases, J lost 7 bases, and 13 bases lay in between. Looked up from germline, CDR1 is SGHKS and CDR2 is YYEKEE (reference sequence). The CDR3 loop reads CASSLVDGRQPQHF. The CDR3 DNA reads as TGTGCCAGCAGCTTAGTTGACGGAAGGCAGCCCCAGCATTTT.

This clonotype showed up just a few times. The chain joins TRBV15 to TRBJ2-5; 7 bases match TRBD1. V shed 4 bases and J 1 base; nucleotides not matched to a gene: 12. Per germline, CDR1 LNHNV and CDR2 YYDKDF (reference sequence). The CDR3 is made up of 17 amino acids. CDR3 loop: CATSTRRTGVFQETQYF. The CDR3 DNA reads TGTGCCACCAGCACGCGCCGCACAGGGGTTTTCCAAGAGACCCAGTACTTC.